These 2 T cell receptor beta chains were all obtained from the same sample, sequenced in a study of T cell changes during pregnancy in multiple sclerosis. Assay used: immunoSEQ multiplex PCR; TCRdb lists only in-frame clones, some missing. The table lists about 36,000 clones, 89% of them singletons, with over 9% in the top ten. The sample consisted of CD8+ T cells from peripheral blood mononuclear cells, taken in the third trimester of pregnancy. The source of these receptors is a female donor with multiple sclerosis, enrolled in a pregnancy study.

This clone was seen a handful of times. The CDR3 DNA follows: TGCGCCAGCAGCCAGGAACTAGCGGGGGGGCCGGATACGCAGTATTTT. It codes for CASSQELAGGPDTQYF. The V and J genes are TRBV4-3 and TRBJ2-3; 13 bases fit TRBD2. The germline V gene has CDR1 LGHNA and CDR2 YSLEER. Unmatched junction bases numbered 6, after V lost 3 bases and J lost 6 bases. This CDR3 has 16 amino acids.

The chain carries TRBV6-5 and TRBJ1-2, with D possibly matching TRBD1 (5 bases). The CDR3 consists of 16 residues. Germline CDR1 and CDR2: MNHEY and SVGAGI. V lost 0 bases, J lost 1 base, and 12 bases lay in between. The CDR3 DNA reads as TGTGCCAGCAGTTACTCTGGGGGGTTGGTTAACTATGGCTACACCTTC. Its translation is CASSYSGGLVNYGYTF.